This entry lists 21 T cell receptor beta chains sequenced from one sample in a study of T cells in Graves' hyperthyroidism and ophthalmopathy. Amplified TCR beta CDR3 regions derived from RNA transcripts. First-round RT-PCR of the TCR CDR3 relied on the HTBI primer set. Each CDR3 protein is one row after TCRdb ran MiXCR on the multiplex PCR reads. The table shows around 800,000 distinct CDR3 sequences, with roughly 40% occurring only once. Sequencing was carried out using blood. The source of these receptors is a man younger than 35 with Graves' hyperthyroidism.

A word on this clonotype: One base away lies a much larger clone, so this may be a sequencing read error. V and J are TRBV7-9 and TRBJ2-7, with TRBD2 matching 13 bases. Germline V gene sequence: CDR1 SEHNR, CDR2 FQNEAQ (reference sequence). This CDR3 spans 15 amino acids. CDR3 bases: TGCGCCAGCAGCCATGGGACTAGCGGGACCTACGAGCAGTGCTTC. Protein product: CASSHGTSGTYEQCF.

This clonotype appeared a few times. V usage is TRBV7-2 and J usage is TRBJ2-5, with TRBD2 identical over 10 bases. Germline CDR1 reads SGHTA; CDR2 reads FQGNSA. The ends lost 3 bases at V and 5 bases at J; junction bases unmatched: 6. CDR3 length equals 15 residues. The CDR3 DNA is TGTGCCAGCAGCTTTACTGCTAGCGGGAGTGAGACCCAGTACTTC. Its protein product is CASSFTASGSETQYF.

CDR3 sequence: CASSPSGAGTGELFF. Here the CDR3 DNA reads TGTGCCAGCAGCCCAAGCGGGGCGGGGACCGGGGAGCTGTTTTTT. The chain combines TRBV7-9 with TRBJ2-2, with 7 bases aligning to TRBD2. The CDR3 runs 15 residues. J was trimmed by 5 bases and V by 5 bases; bases with no gene match: 8. The V gene's germline CDR1 is SEHNR and CDR2 FQNEAQ (reference sequence). Complete variable domain (other parts from reference TRBV7-9 and TRBJ2-2): DTGVSQNPRHKITKRGQNVTFRCDPISEHNRLYWYRQTLGQGPEFLTYFQNEAQLEKSRLLSDRFSAERPKGSFSTLEIQRTEQGDSAMYLCASSPSGAGTGELFFGEGSRLTVL.

This clonotype appeared a few times. The chain employs TRBV7-2 and TRBJ1-1; no reliable D call. Deletions cut 1 base from V and 5 bases from J, with 11 bases between. The CDR3 length is 14 residues. The germline gives CDR1 SGHTA, CDR2 FQGNSA. As DNA, the CDR3 is TGTGCCAGCAGCTTAGGGGGTCCCCTTACTGAAGCTTTCTTT. Its translation is CASSLGGPLTEAFF.

This clonotype was seen many times. This chain joins TRBV7-2 and TRBJ1-4, with a weak D call TRBD1 (6 bases). Germline V gene sequence: CDR1 SGHTA, CDR2 FQGNSA. This CDR3 spans 15 amino acids. Trimming removed 1 base at V and 8 bases at J, with 14 bases between. The chain's CDR3 is CASSLGGTWGEKLFF. For the CDR3, the DNA is TGTGCCAGCAGCTTAGGCGGGACATGGGGCGAAAAACTGTTTTTT.

This clonotype was counted a single time. The chain employs TRBV11-3 and TRBJ1-3; no reliable D call. The CDR3 runs to 14 residues. V was pared by 5 bases and J by 4 bases, with 12 bases between. Per the germline V gene, CDR1 is SGHNT and CDR2 is YENEEA. The CDR3 region has the DNA TGTGCCAGCAGCCCTCGCGTGGGAGGAAACACCATATATTTT. Translated, it gives CASSPRVGGNTIYF. The entire variable domain, with the rest obtained from reference TRBV11-3 and TRBJ1-3, is as follows: EAGVVQSPRYKIIEKKQPVAFWCNPISGHNTLYWYLQNLGQGPELLIRYENEEAVDDSQLPKDRFSAERLKGVDSTLKIQPAELGDSAVYLCASSPRVGGNTIYFGEGSWLTVV.

This clonotype was found many times. This chain uses TRBV12-3 or TRBV12-4 with TRBJ2-7, with D possibly matching TRBD2 (5 bases). The CDR3 is 12 amino acids. Trimming pared 3 bases from V and 5 bases from J, leaving 8 bases between. The CDR3 sequence: CASSLGVHEQYF. CDR3 bases: TGTGCCAGCAGTTTGGGAGTTCACGAGCAGTACTTC.

The CDR3 nucleotides are TGTGCCAGCAGCTTCAGACAGGCGGTGACTGAAGCTTTCTTT. This translates into CASSFRQAVTEAFF. The J gene is TRBJ1-1, the V gene TRBV7-3; tentatively, D is TRBD1 (6 bases). CDR1 is SGHTA and CDR2 is FQGTGA in the germline V gene. The V gene lost 3 bases and the J gene lost 5 bases, with 13 bases spanning the gap. CDR3 length equals 14 residues.

The CDR3 is CASSPGPDRVNEKLFF. The CDR3 coding sequence is TGTGCCAGCAGCCCTGGACCCGACAGGGTTAATGAAAAACTGTTTTTT. This chain connects TRBV7-9 to TRBJ1-4; 7 bases agree with TRBD1. The CDR3 contains 16 residues. V lost 5 bases to trimming and J lost 4 bases; unmatched junction nucleotides: 10. CDR1 is SEHNR and CDR2 is FQNEAQ in the germline V gene (reference sequence).

The chain joins TRBV11-2 to TRBJ1-1, with D unclear. The V end lost 5 bases, the J end lost 0 bases, and 16 bases lay between the germline ends. The CDR3 sequence is 16 residues long. CDR1 and CDR2 (germline): SGHAT, FQNNGV. This chain's CDR3 is CASSRWGETLNTEAFF. Written as DNA, the CDR3 is TGTGCCAGCAGCCGATGGGGAGAGACCCTGAACACTGAAGCTTTCTTT.

This clonotype was counted ten times or more. The chain uses TRBV24-1 and TRBJ2-7; D is unresolved. V lost 6 bases and J lost 2, with 10 bases in between. The CDR3 length is 13 residues. Germline V gene data show CDR1 as KGHDR and CDR2 as SFDVKD. Here the CDR3 reads CATSSPTTYEQYF. For the CDR3, the DNA is TGTGCCACCAGTTCACCTACCACCTACGAGCAGTACTTC.

This clonotype appeared many times. The chain links TRBV7-9 to TRBJ1-2; D is unresolved. This CDR3 comprises 12 residues. V was cut by 5 bases and J by 8 bases, with 12 bases left in between. CDR1 and CDR2 (germline): SEHNR, FQNEAQ (reference sequence). Written as DNA, the CDR3 is TGTGCCAGCAGCCGCGACACGGGCGGCTACACCTTC. Translating gives CASSRDTGGYTF. The full variable domain, with the rest looked up from reference TRBV7-9 and TRBJ1-2, is DTGVSQNPRHKITKRGQNVTFRCDPISEHNRLYWYRQTLGQGPEFLTYFQNEAQLEKSRLLSDRFSAERPKGSFSTLEIQRTEQGDSAMYLCASSRDTGGYTFGSGTRLTVV.

The chain carries TRBV20-1 and TRBJ1-1; D may be TRBD1 (6 bases). V was pared by 6 bases and J by 3 bases, with 17 bases between. Germline loops: CDR1 DFQATT, CDR2 SNEGSKA (reference sequence). CDR3 length: 14 amino acids. The DNA of the CDR3 is TGCAGTGCCCCGAGGGGGGATCGGGACACTGAAGCTTTCTTT. Amino acids: CSAPRGDRDTEAFF.

This clonotype came up once. The chain employs TRBV29-1 and TRBJ2-1; no clear D gene. With 3 bases removed from V and 5 bases from J, the gap between germline ends came to 14 bases. Per germline, CDR1 SQVTM and CDR2 ANQGSEA. The CDR3 runs to 14 residues. The CDR3, as DNA: TGCAGCGTTGACCGGGTAGGGATCCACAATGAGCAGTTCTTC. Translating gives CSVDRVGIHNEQFF.

This clonotype was detected a few times. The chain recombines TRBV20-1 with TRBJ2-7; perhaps TRBD1 as D (5 bases). V was clipped by 4 bases and J by 3 bases, with 10 bases between them. Germline V gives CDR1 DFQATT, CDR2 SNEGSKA (reference sequence). This CDR3 is built from 12 residues. The DNA of the CDR3 is TGCAGTGCTACAGGGTTGGGCTACGAGCAGTACTTC. This encodes CSATGLGYEQYF.

V usage is TRBV4-1 and J usage is TRBJ1-5, with TRBD1 as a possible D gene (5 bases). The germline CDR1 and CDR2 sequences are MGHRA and YSYEKL. Trimming cost V 0 bases and J 13 bases, with 16 bases left between them. The CDR3 covers 14 residues. The CDR3 DNA is TGCGCCAGCAGCCAAGACGGGGGGAACGGCAATCAGCATTTT. It yields the protein CASSQDGGNGNQHF.

V and J are TRBV9 and TRBJ1-2, with D possibly being TRBD1 (6 bases). Germline lookup yields CDR1 SGDLS and CDR2 YYNGEE. The CDR3 sequence is 14 residues long. Trimming left V 3 bases short and J 3 bases short, with 12 bases between. CDR3 bases: TGTGCCAGCAGCGCCGAACGGACAGACTATGGCTACACCTTC. Protein product: CASSAERTDYGYTF.

The chain employs TRBV12-3 or TRBV12-4 and TRBJ1-1, with 9 bases lining up with TRBD1. The CDR3 is 14 amino acids. The V gene end was trimmed by 7 bases and the J gene end by 5 bases; junction bases not matched to a gene: 8. The CDR3 reads CASMRGTGWTEAFF. The CDR3 DNA sequence: TGTGCCAGCATGAGAGGGACAGGGTGGACTGAAGCTTTCTTT.

This clonotype was counted many times. The chain carries TRBV13 and TRBJ1-2, with D possibly matching TRBD1 (6 bases). Between the trimmed V and J ends, which lost 0 bases and 8 bases, there was a span of 13 bases. This CDR3 contains 14 residues. The germline CDR1 and CDR2 sequences are PRHDT and FYEKMQ (reference sequence). CDR3 sequence: CASSLGQGNVGYTF. As DNA, the CDR3 is TGTGCCAGCAGCTTAGGACAGGGAAATGTAGGCTACACCTTC.

Many counts were recorded for this clonotype. V usage is TRBV7-9 and J usage is TRBJ1-6; D not certain. Between the trimmed V and J ends, which lost 7 bases and 14 bases, there was a span of 15 bases. The CDR3 runs to 12 residues. Germline CDR1 and CDR2: SEHNR and FQNEAQ (reference sequence). Here the CDR3 DNA reads TGTGCCAGCACCGGCGTCACGAGGACCCTCCACTTT. Its translation is CASTGVTRTLHF.

The chain joins TRBV7-9 to TRBJ2-6; D could derive from TRBD1 or TRBD2 (5 bases each). The CDR3 is 17 residues long. Germline assignment: CDR1 SEHNR and CDR2 FQNEAQ (reference sequence). V lost 5 bases, J lost 2 bases, and 16 bases lay in between. The CDR3: CASSRGPPTAGANVLTF. The CDR3 DNA reads TGTGCCAGCAGCCGGGGACCCCCGACGGCTGGGGCCAACGTCCTGACTTTC.